This entry lists 19 T cell receptor beta chains sequenced from one sample in a study of cytomegalovirus exposure and HLA in healthy donors (dated by TCRdb to the late 2010s). Library preparation was by the immunoSEQ multiplex PCR assay. For the multiplex PCR, a mixture combining 60 forward primers for TCR Vbeta segments and 13 reverse primers for TCR Jbeta segments was used. The table was pulled from immuneACCESS by TCRdb, which kept in-frame rearrangements only. Such tables lose some clones; where checked, under half of the loss comes from unresolved V genes, and the rest has no known cause. The sample table shows around 100,000 clones, and roughly three quarters are seen once. 10% of the sample belongs to the ten largest clones. The specimen sequenced was PBMCs. The receptors originated from a woman between 18 and 30 years old in good health and CMV-seropositive.

V and J are TRBV7-8 and TRBJ1-1, with D maybe TRBD1 (6 bases). This CDR3 contains 16 residues. Germline V gene lookup returns CDR1 SGHVS and CDR2 FQNEAQ. The germline V and J ends were trimmed by 5 bases and 1 base, with 17 bases remaining between them. The CDR3 DNA reads as TGTGCCAGCAGCCCTACAGGGTGGGTGGAGAACACTGAAGCTTTCTTT. This codes for CASSPTGWVENTEAFF.

There are a few counts of this clone. The chain couples TRBV2 to TRBJ1-1, with a tentative D call TRBD1 (6 bases). Trimming pared 5 bases from V and 0 bases from J, leaving 10 bases between. The CDR3 spans 14 residues. CDR1 is SNHLY and CDR2 is FYNNEI in the germline V gene. CDR3 sequence (DNA): TGTGCCAGCAGTACGGGGGGCTTGAACACTGAAGCTTTCTTT. Its translation: CASSTGGLNTEAFF.

This clone showed up just once. As DNA, the CDR3 is TGTGCCAGCAGCTTAATTGGAGGGGACGGGGATGAGCAGTTCTTC. This gives the protein CASSLIGGDGDEQFF. The chain combines TRBV7-3 with TRBJ2-1, with D maybe TRBD2 (6 bases). CDR1 and CDR2 from the germline V gene are SGHTA and FQGTGA. The CDR3 totals 15 residues. The V end was cut by 1 base, the J end by 8 bases, with 15 bases between.

V is TRBV5-1 and J is TRBJ2-1, with 12 bases aligning to TRBD2. V was pared by 4 bases and J by 12 bases, with 14 bases of the junction left unmatched. Germline CDR1 SGHRS, CDR2 YFSETQ. The CDR3 length is 16 residues. The DNA of the CDR3 is TGCGCCAGCAGCGTGCTAGCGGGGGGGACCACTGGTAGGCAGTTCTTC. Protein sequence: CASSVLAGGTTGRQFF.

The rearrangement links TRBV25-1 to TRBJ2-3; TRBD2 might be the D (5 bases). There are 18 residues in the CDR3. Trimming pared 8 bases from V and 0 bases from J, leaving 24 bases between. Germline CDR1 reads MGHDK; CDR2 reads SYGVNS. This chain's CDR3 is CASPQWGEGHTSTDTQYF. CDR3 sequence (DNA): TGTGCCAGCCCCCAATGGGGAGAGGGCCATACTAGCACAGATACGCAGTATTTT. The whole variable domain, remainder taken from reference TRBV25-1 and TRBJ2-3, is EADIYQTPRYLVIGTGKKITLECSQTMGHDKMYWYQQDPGMELHLIHYSYGVNSTEKGDLSSESTVSRIRTEHFPLTLESARPSHTSQYLCASPQWGEGHTSTDTQYFGPGTRLTVL.

The rearrangement uses TRBV5-1 and TRBJ1-6; no firm D call. This CDR3 contains 17 residues. The germline V and J ends were trimmed by 6 bases and 7 bases, with 23 bases remaining between them. The germline gives CDR1 SGHRS, CDR2 YFSETQ. CDR3 coding DNA: TGCGCCAGCACCTGGAGAGGAGGGTCCGCGATAAATTCACCCCTCCACTTT. Translating it yields CASTWRGGSAINSPLHF.

V gene TRBV27 combines with J gene TRBJ1-4; no clear D gene. The CDR3 is 13 amino acids. From germline, CDR1 is MNHEY and CDR2 SMNVEV (reference sequence). V lost 5 bases and J lost 8, with 12 bases in between. CDR3 amino acids: CASSARREEKLFF. CDR3 DNA: TGTGCCAGCAGTGCCCGTAGGGAGGAAAAACTGTTTTTT.

This sequence joins TRBV7-9 and TRBJ2-7; TRBD2 matches 8 bases. The CDR3 is made up of 16 amino acids. Germline V gene lookup returns CDR1 SEHNR and CDR2 FQNEAQ (reference sequence). The ends lost 5 bases at V and 3 bases at J; junction bases unmatched: 12. The CDR3 loop reads CASSPTAGLAGYEQYF. Written as DNA, the CDR3 is TGTGCCAGCAGCCCGACCGCGGGGCTAGCGGGCTACGAGCAGTACTTC.

The sample holds a few counts of this clone. The chain joins TRBV14 to TRBJ1-4; tentatively, D is TRBD1 (6 bases). CDR1 and CDR2 (germline): SGHDN, FVKESK. The CDR3 runs to 15 residues. V was pared by 1 base and J by 6 bases, with 12 bases between. CDR3 residues: CASSQAGGRYEKLFF. In DNA, the CDR3 is TGTGCCAGCAGCCAAGCTGGGGGCCGATATGAAAAACTGTTTTTT.

This clone was found once. The V gene is TRBV7-3, the J gene TRBJ2-1; 13 nucleotides match TRBD2. The ends lost 5 bases at V and 5 bases at J; junction bases unmatched: 6. The CDR3 length is 16 residues. Germline assignment: CDR1 SGHTA and CDR2 FQGTGA. CDR3 sequence reads: CASSPDGTSGNNEQFF. CDR3 nucleotide sequence: TGTGCCAGCAGCCCAGACGGGACTAGCGGGAACAATGAGCAGTTCTTC.

V usage is TRBV15 and J usage is TRBJ1-5; no definite D call. V was clipped by 4 bases and J by 0 bases, with 10 bases between them. Germline V gene lookup returns CDR1 LNHNV and CDR2 YYDKDF (reference sequence). This CDR3 region has 15 residues. CDR3 DNA: TGTGCCACCAGCACCGTCCGGGATAGCAATCAGCCCCAGCATTTT. Translation: CATSTVRDSNQPQHF.

The chain employs TRBV18 and TRBJ1-2, with 9 bases identical to TRBD1. CDR1 and CDR2 (germline): KGHSH, LQKENI. V lost 8 bases, J lost 8 bases, and 18 bases stayed unmatched. The CDR3 loop spans 16 amino acids. The CDR3 nucleotides are TGTGCCAGCACTCGGGACAGGGTGGCGCCCTTTAGCGGCTACACCTTC. The encoded protein is CASTRDRVAPFSGYTF.

This clone occurred a few times. The V gene is TRBV4-3, the J gene TRBJ1-1, with a weak D call TRBD1 (5 bases). The CDR3 extends over 18 amino acids. Trimming stripped 0 bases from V and 5 bases from J, with 22 bases between. The germline V gene has CDR1 LGHNA and CDR2 YSLEER. The CDR3 loop reads CASSQDPAGRVVKTEAFF. The CDR3 nucleotides are TGCGCCAGCAGCCAAGATCCCGCCGGCAGGGTGGTAAAAACTGAAGCTTTCTTT.

The CDR3 DNA follows: TGCGCCAGCAGCTTGCGATCTAGCGGGAGGGCCGGCACAGATACGCAGTATTTT. Translated, it gives CASSLRSSGRAGTDTQYF. The gene calls are TRBV5-1 and TRBJ2-3, with 12 bases fitting TRBD2. This CDR3 has 18 amino acids. V trimming: 1 base; J trimming: 1 base; junction bases outside the gene matches: 7. Germline V gives CDR1 SGHRS, CDR2 YFSETQ. The variable domain in full, completed from reference TRBV5-1 and TRBJ2-3, reads KAGVTQTPRYLIKTRGQQVTLSCSPISGHRSVSWYQQTPGQGLQFLFEYFSETQRNKGNFPGRFSGRQFSNSRSEMNVSTLELGDSALYLCASSLRSSGRAGTDTQYFGPGTRLTVL.

V usage is TRBV9 and J usage is TRBJ2-1, with a tentative D call TRBD1 (7 bases). This CDR3 is 16 amino acids long. The germline gives CDR1 SGDLS, CDR2 YYNGEE. Trimming pared 2 bases from V and 8 bases from J, leaving 20 bases between. CDR3 loop: CASSVREDRTLYEQFF. The CDR3 bases are TGTGCCAGCAGCGTCAGGGAGGACAGGACTTTGTATGAGCAGTTCTTC.

The V and J genes are TRBV7-9 and TRBJ2-5; a weak D match, TRBD2 (6 bases). The germline V and J ends were trimmed by 3 bases and 1 base, with 9 bases remaining between them. CDR3 length equals 14 residues. CDR1 is SEHNR and CDR2 is FQNEAQ in the germline V gene (reference sequence). CDR3 coding DNA: TGTGCCAGCAGCTTGATGACTAGCCAAGAGACCCAGTACTTC. Residues: CASSLMTSQETQYF. The full variable domain, rest sourced from reference TRBV7-9 and TRBJ2-5, is DTGVSQNPRHKITKRGQNVTFRCDPISEHNRLYWYRQTLGQGPEFLTYFQNEAQLEKSRLLSDRFSAERPKGSFSTLEIQRTEQGDSAMYLCASSLMTSQETQYFGPGTRLLVL.

The CDR3 protein is CASSPVGGIGKNIQYF. In DNA, the CDR3 is TGTGCCAGCAGCCCCGTCGGGGGGATTGGCAAAAACATTCAGTACTTC. The chain employs TRBV11-1 and TRBJ2-4; TRBD2 matches 7 bases. The germline CDR1 and CDR2 sequences are SGHAT and FQDESV (reference sequence). This CDR3 is built from 16 residues. With 5 bases clipped from V and 3 bases from J, the junction kept 10 bases outside the gene matches.

The chain couples TRBV30 to TRBJ1-2; D perhaps matches TRBD1 (6 bases). The germline gives CDR1 GTSNPN, CDR2 SVGIG (reference sequence). The CDR3 has 14 residues. Trimming removed 4 bases at V and 3 bases at J, with 15 bases between. The CDR3 is CAWKGGGHHYGYTF. The CDR3 DNA is TGTGCCTGGAAGGGGGGGGGACATCACTATGGCTACACCTTC.

The chain combines TRBV28 with TRBJ1-1; D is ambiguous. Germline CDR1 is MDHEN and CDR2 is SYDVKM. Trimming left V 1 base short and J 6 bases short, with 12 bases between. There are 14 residues in the CDR3. CDR3 bases: TGTGCCAGCAGTTTATCCGGGGTGGCGGCTGAAGCTTTCTTT. It translates to CASSLSGVAAEAFF.